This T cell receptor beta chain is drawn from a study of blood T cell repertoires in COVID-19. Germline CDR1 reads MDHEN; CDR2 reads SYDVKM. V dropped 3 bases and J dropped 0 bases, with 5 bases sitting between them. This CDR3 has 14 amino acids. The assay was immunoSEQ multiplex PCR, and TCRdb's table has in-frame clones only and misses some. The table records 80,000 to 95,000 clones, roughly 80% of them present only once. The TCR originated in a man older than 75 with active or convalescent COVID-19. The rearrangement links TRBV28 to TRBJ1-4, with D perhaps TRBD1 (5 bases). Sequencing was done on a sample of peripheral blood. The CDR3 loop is CASSFRATNEKLFF. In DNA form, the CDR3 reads TGTGCCAGCAGTTTCAGGGCAACTAATGAAAAACTGTTTTTT.